This entry lists 15 T cell receptor beta chains sequenced from one sample in a study of preoperative IRX-2 immunotherapy in early breast cancer. The treatment was: preoperative locoregional IRX-2 cytokine immunotherapy. The table came from immunoSEQ multiplex PCR; TCRdb's copy has only in-frame clones and leaves some out. Of 24,000 or so clones in the sample, about four fifths are singletons; the top ten hold less than 2.5%. The sample was lymph node tissue, taken before IRX-2 immunotherapy. The receptors were gathered from a human donor with breast cancer.

This clone was counted between two and nine times. The chain recombines TRBV12-5 with TRBJ1-3, with TRBD1 identical over 7 bases. The germline gives CDR1 LGHNT, CDR2 FRNRAP. CDR3 length: 15 residues. CDR3 in DNA: TGTGCCAGCACCTCGGGACAGCCTCCTGGAAACACCATATATTTT. Translating gives CASTSGQPPGNTIYF.

The chain has TRBV6-8 and TRBJ2-3; D may be TRBD2 (6 bases). Trimming cost V 8 bases and J 2 bases, with 11 bases left between them. This CDR3 region has 13 residues. The germline V gene encodes CDR1 MNHGY and CDR2 SAAAGT. CDR3 nucleotides: TGTGCCAGCGGACGGGGGACCACAGATACGCAGTATTTT. The encoded protein is CASGRGTTDTQYF.

This chain links TRBV16 with TRBJ2-7, with D possibly matching TRBD1 (6 bases). The germline V gene encodes CDR1 KGHSY and CDR2 FQNENV. The CDR3 contains 12 residues. Trimming removed 3 bases at V and 4 bases at J, with 7 bases between. DNA of the CDR3: TGTGCCAGCAGCCAGGGGGCTTACGAGCAGTACTTC. It translates to CASSQGAYEQYF. The complete variable domain, with remaining parts taken from reference TRBV16 and TRBJ2-7, reads GEEVAQTPKHLVRGEGQKAKLYCAPIKGHSYVFWYQQVLKNEFKFLISFQNENVFDETGMPKERFSAKCLPNSPCSLEIQATKLEDSAVYFCASSQGAYEQYFGPGTRLTVT.

The J gene is TRBJ2-2, the V gene TRBV10-2; D gene uncertain. This CDR3 is 13 amino acids long. Trimming removed 7 bases from V and 4 bases from J, with 10 bases in between. The germline V gene has CDR1 WSHSY and CDR2 SAAADI. The CDR3 coding sequence is TGCGCCAGCAATGTAGCATTCACCGGGGAGCTGTTTTTT. Residues: CASNVAFTGELFF.

The chain uses TRBV18 and TRBJ2-1; D is possibly TRBD1 (6 bases). This CDR3 comprises 15 residues. The germline gives CDR1 KGHSH, CDR2 LQKENI. Trimming removed 2 bases from V and 5 bases from J, with 13 bases in between. This CDR3 reads CASSPIGQRNNEQFF. The CDR3 nucleotides are TGTGCCAGCTCACCAATAGGACAGAGAAACAATGAGCAGTTCTTC.

This chain joins TRBV6-8 and TRBJ2-3; 11 nucleotides align to TRBD2. V lost 4 bases to trimming and J lost 3 bases; unmatched junction nucleotides: 3. This CDR3 region has 15 residues. Germline CDR1 and CDR2: MNHGY and SAAAGT. For the CDR3, the DNA is TGTGCCAGCAGTTTAGCGGGGGGGCAAACAGATACGCAGTATTTT. Translating gives CASSLAGGQTDTQYF.

The chain joins TRBV5-1 to TRBJ2-3; D unclear. The CDR3 is 15 residues long. V lost 5 bases and J 0 bases, leaving 13 bases between the germline ends. Germline loops: CDR1 SGHRS, CDR2 YFSETQ. Here the CDR3 reads CASSSTDFSTDTQYF. As DNA, the CDR3 is TGCGCCAGCAGTTCTACGGATTTTAGCACAGATACGCAGTATTTT.

The chain carries TRBV11-3 and TRBJ1-2, with 7 positions matching TRBD1. Per germline, CDR1 SGHNT and CDR2 YENEEA. This CDR3 region has 15 residues. J gave up 4 bases and V 2 bases, and 7 bases lay outside the gene matches. The CDR3 coding sequence is TGTGCCAGCAGCTTAAGTACAACAGGGGCCTATGGCTACACCTTC. Translation: CASSLSTTGAYGYTF.

This clone was counted once. This rearrangement joins TRBV29-1 to TRBJ2-3; D assignment may be TRBD1 or TRBD2 (5 bases each). V lost 4 bases to trimming and J lost 2 bases, with 10 bases between them. Germline assignment: CDR1 SQVTM and CDR2 ANQGSEA. The CDR3 has 13 residues. The CDR3 sequence is CSVAGAPTDTQYF. As DNA, the CDR3 is TGCAGCGTTGCCGGGGCCCCCACAGATACGCAGTATTTT.

The V call is TRBV6-8, the J call TRBJ1-5, with 8 bases fitting TRBD1. Germline V gene lookup returns CDR1 MNHGY and CDR2 SAAAGT. The CDR3 covers 16 residues. V was clipped by 1 base and J by 8 bases; unmatched bases: 10. The CDR3 protein is CASSYLRTGKKEPQHF. CDR3 sequence (DNA): TGTGCCAGCAGTTACTTACGGACAGGGAAAAAGGAGCCCCAGCATTTT.

The chain is built from TRBV25-1 and TRBJ2-1; 12 bases line up with TRBD1. CDR1 is MGHDK, CDR2 SYGVNS, per germline. Losses at the gene ends were 1 base for V and 2 bases for J; bases not matched to a gene: 6. The CDR3 loop spans 18 amino acids. The chain's CDR3 is CASSESFRDRGPYNEQFF. The CDR3 nucleotides read TGTGCCAGCAGTGAATCCTTTCGGGACAGGGGGCCCTACAATGAGCAGTTCTTC.

The chain combines TRBV11-3 with TRBJ1-6, with 8 bases lining up with TRBD1. The CDR3 runs to 16 residues. The ends lost 4 bases at V and 4 bases at J; junction bases unmatched: 6. Germline values: CDR1 SGHNT, CDR2 YENEEA. The CDR3 loop is CASSSRQGAYNSPLHF. DNA of the CDR3: TGTGCCAGCAGCTCCCGGCAGGGGGCTTATAATTCACCCCTCCACTTT. The variable domain in full, with the rest retrieved from reference TRBV11-3 and TRBJ1-6, is EAGVVQSPRYKIIEKKQPVAFWCNPISGHNTLYWYLQNLGQGPELLIRYENEEAVDDSQLPKDRFSAERLKGVDSTLKIQPAELGDSAVYLCASSSRQGAYNSPLHFGNGTRLTVT.

V usage is TRBV28 and J usage is TRBJ2-7; TRBD1 matches at 7 bases. Germline V lookup: CDR1 MDHEN, CDR2 SYDVKM. CDR3 length: 15 residues. The V segment lost 6 bases and the J segment 2 bases; nucleotides outside the gene matches: 10. The CDR3 DNA is TGTGCCAGCAGCTCTTTCAGACAGGGTCCCTACGAGCAGTACTTC. Translation: CASSSFRQGPYEQYF.

This chain's CDR3 is CASSEPGYEQYF. CDR3 in DNA: TGTGCCAGCAGCGAACCGGGGTACGAGCAGTACTTC. The V gene is TRBV6-8, the J gene TRBJ2-7; TRBD2 is a possible D gene (5 bases). Looked up from germline, CDR1 is MNHGY and CDR2 is SAAAGT. The CDR3 is made up of 12 amino acids. V dropped 6 bases and J dropped 4 bases, with 10 bases sitting between them.

This clone was observed a single time. This sequence joins TRBV6-8 and TRBJ1-5; 9 bases align to TRBD1. Germline values: CDR1 MNHGY, CDR2 SAAAGT. After removal of 8 bases from V and 5 bases from J, the junction contained 4 bases not matched to a gene. This CDR3 comprises 13 residues. CDR3: CASLDRGYQPQHF. The DNA of the CDR3 is TGTGCCAGCCTGGACAGGGGCTATCAGCCCCAGCATTTT.